This passage covers 11 T cell receptor beta chains from one sample sequenced in a study of tumor-infiltrating lymphocytes in primary liver carcinoma. Constant-region priming of approximately 0.55 ug total RNA yielded TCR beta cDNA. Three-round nested multiplex PCR performed with slightly modified ARM-PCR produced the TCR beta libraries. It was with TRBV1-TRBV30 forward primers and a C-beta reverse primer that the first two PCR rounds were run, at around 10 cycles each. TCRdb redid the calling of the multiplex PCR reads with MiXCR, one entry per CDR3 protein. This table holds 40,000 to 55,000 distinct CDR3 sequences, over 65% found once. Total RNA and DNA came together from roughly 20-30 mg of bulk tissue without cell sorting. The sample taken for sequencing was liver tumor tissue from sampling region 5. Subset of the sample: tumor region T5, tumor centre. These receptor sequences come from a man between 35 and 55 years old with primary liver carcinoma and hepatitis B virus infection.

With regard to this clonotype: Germline is not matched at one junction end, which may reflect a read error. The chain has TRBV4-2 and TRBJ1-2; D not resolved. CDR3 size: 13 residues. CDR1 is LGHNA, CDR2 YNFKEQ, per germline. The CDR3 spells CARSQVQCSGYTF. CDR3 in DNA: TGTGCCAGGAGCCAAGTGCAGTGTAGCGGCTACACCTTC.

In the case of this clonotype: A junction boundary mismatches the germline segment, possibly from a read error. The chain joins TRBV4-2 to TRBJ2-7, with 7 bases that match TRBD2. The germline V gene encodes CDR1 LGHNA and CDR2 YNFKEQ. The CDR3 totals 17 residues. CDR3 residues: CVTTGLVGVYKSYEQYF. CDR3 bases: TGTGTCACTACTGGACTAGTGGGAGTTTATAAGTCCTACGAGCAATACTTC.

Regarding this clonotype: No conserved phenylalanine or tryptophan is present at the end of the CDR3, so a read error is the likely explanation. The chain has TRBV6-5 and TRBJ1-1; D remains ambiguous. Germline-derived CDR1 and CDR2 are MNHEY and SVGAGI. This CDR3 is built from 12 residues. CDR3 protein: CVSSHPEREAFL. DNA of the CDR3: TGTGTCAGCAGTCATCCAGAACGTGAAGCTTTCTTA.

The chain links TRBV5-6 to TRBJ2-1; the D is unclear. Germline V gene sequence: CDR1 SGHDT, CDR2 YYEEEE. V gave up 5 bases and J gave up 7 bases, with 16 bases separating them. The CDR3 has 14 residues. The CDR3 sequence is CASRFGSVGNEQFF. CDR3 nucleotides: TGTGCCAGCAGATTCGGGTCGGTGGGTAATGAGCAGTTCTTC.

This clonotype was found once. The V and J genes are TRBV10-1 and TRBJ2-7, with 8 bases aligning to TRBD2. V dropped 1 base and J dropped 7; count of bases not matched to a gene: 12. Per the germline V gene, CDR1 is WNHNN and CDR2 is SYGVQD (reference sequence). The CDR3 has 16 residues. The CDR3 bases are TGCGCCAGCAGTGAGTTGGTACTAGCGGAAGCGGTGGAGCAGTACTTC. It encodes CASSELVLAEAVEQYF.

This clonotype turned up a few times. This chain joins TRBV18 and TRBJ1-1; no reliable D call. V was trimmed by 1 base and J by 3 bases, leaving 12 bases between them. Per the germline V gene, CDR1 is KGHSH and CDR2 is LQKENI. The CDR3 spans 15 residues. The CDR3 DNA reads as TGTGCCAGCTCACCACGTGTCCCCGGGGACACTGAAGCTTTCTTT. Its translation: CASSPRVPGDTEAFF.

This clonotype has a count of ten or more. V gene TRBV6-5 combines with J gene TRBJ2-7; D remains ambiguous. Germline V gene lookup returns CDR1 MNHEY and CDR2 SVGAGI. Trimming took 4 bases from V and 5 from J, leaving 9 bases between them. The CDR3 extends over 12 amino acids. CDR3 coding DNA: TGTGCCAGCAGTTCCTTCCCGGACGAGCAGTACTTC. Its protein is CASSSFPDEQYF.

The V and J genes are TRBV6-5 and TRBJ2-7; TRBD2 matches at 12 bases. This CDR3 spans 17 amino acids. The germline CDR1 and CDR2 sequences are MNHEY and SVGAGI. Here the CDR3 reads CASGYSGLAGGLYEQYF. CDR3 nucleotide sequence: TGTGCTAGCGGTTACTCGGGGCTAGCGGGAGGGCTCTACGAGCAGTACTTC.

This chain uses TRBV10-3 with TRBJ1-1; D gene uncertain. The CDR3 consists of 15 residues. Germline V lookup: CDR1 ENHRY, CDR2 SYGVKD. V shed 9 bases and J shed 3 bases, with 20 bases lying between them. CDR3 DNA: TGTGCCATTACTTCCGGCCCCGGCACAGACACTGAAGCTTTCTTT. Protein product: CAITSGPGTDTEAFF.

With regard to this clonotype: The conserved phenylalanine or tryptophan normally closing the CDR3 is absent here, so this likely arose from a read error. The DNA is omitted, as the CDR3 cannot be located on it reliably, and the CDR3 follows TCRdb's listing. The chain uses TRBV2 and TRBJ2-5; TRBD2, the table's D call, lacks a check against the DNA. Both ends counted, the CDR3 spans 11 residues. CDR1 and CDR2 (germline): SNHLY, FYNNEI. The CDR3 reads CASSVADSGTL.

Details on this clonotype: At one end, the junction sequence differs from germline, possibly due to a read error. The chain links TRBV30 to TRBJ2-1; D is perhaps TRBD2 (5 bases). This CDR3 spans 12 amino acids. CDR1 and CDR2 (germline): GTSNPN, SVGIG (reference sequence). CDR3 protein: CAWSPRAWERFF. The CDR3 DNA is TGTGCCTGGAGCCCGAGGGCTTGGGAGCGGTTCTTC.